This T cell receptor beta chain came from a study of T cells in Graves' hyperthyroidism and ophthalmopathy. Study conclusions and caveats: Blood held most thyroid clonotypes expanded above 0.001 frequency.

At least ten counts were recorded for this clonotype. Antigen specificity is unknown. Germline V gene data show CDR1 as SNHLY and CDR2 as FYNNEI. Trimming took off 4 bases at V and 5 bases at J, with 15 bases between the two ends. This CDR3 spans 16 amino acids. Template material for amplifying TCR beta CDR3 regions consisted of RNA transcripts. TCR CDR3 underwent first-round RT-PCR with the HTBI primer set. TCRdb re-called the multiplex PCR reads with MiXCR, one entry per CDR3 protein. The sample contains a few hundred thousand distinct CDR3 sequences, 13% to 15% of which appear only once. Sequencing was carried out using blood. V is TRBV2 and J is TRBJ1-6, with unresolved D. This receptor was identified in a woman in her 30s with Graves' ophthalmopathy. The CDR3 coding sequence is TGTGCCAGCAGTGTCAAACGCCCGCTCCATAATTCACCCCTCCACTTT. Its translation: CASSVKRPLHNSPLHF.